Listed below are T cell receptor beta chains from one sample, sequenced in a study of blood T cell repertoires in COVID-19. Repertoires were generated with immunoSEQ multiplex PCR, while TCRdb's copy carries only in-frame clones and drops some. The profile covers about 220,000 clones, with 82% appearing a single time and 3% to 4.5% taken by the ten largest. The sequenced material came from peripheral blood. These receptors all come from a woman at least 80 years old with acute or convalescent COVID-19. CDR3s include the opening cysteine and the closing phenylalanine or tryptophan. Each record gives: D gene, J gene, clone size, V gene, CDR3 DNA, CDR3 protein. The D gene is left open where the match is weak. Size tells how often a clone was seen (once, few, many) or the class of an expanded clone, and some rows leave it out.

.	TRBJ2-3	.	TRBV6-5	TGTGCCAGCAGAAGATCCACTAGCACAGATACGCAGTATTTT	CASRRSTSTDTQYF
.	TRBJ1-1	once	TRBV7-8	TGTGCCAGCAGCTTAGAATGGAGCCCTGGCACTGAAGCTTTCTTT	CASSLEWSPGTEAFF
TRBD1	TRBJ1-6	.	TRBV9	TGTGCCAGCAGCAGCCGACAGGGGGATTCACCCCTCCACTTT	CASSSRQGDSPLHF
.	TRBJ1-2	.	TRBV18	TGTGCCAGCTCACCCGATGAGGTTTTGGGCTACACCTTC	CASSPDEVLGYTF
.	TRBJ2-5	.	TRBV27	TGTGCCAGCAGTTTAGTTGTAGCGGACAAAGAGACCCAGTACTTC	CASSLVVADKETQYF
TRBD1	TRBJ2-2	.	TRBV9	TGTGCCAGCAGCGTAGCTTTACAGGGGGCGACCGGGGAGCTGTTTTTT	CASSVALQGATGELFF
TRBD1	TRBJ1-1	.	TRBV5-1	TGCGCCAGCCGCCGACAGGGAAGGGACACTGAAGCTTTCTTT	CASRRQGRDTEAFF
TRBD2	TRBJ2-5	few	TRBV7-2	TGTGCCAGCGGGGGGAGGGGTGCAGAGACCCAGTACTTC	CASGGRGAETQYF
TRBD1	TRBJ1-2	.	TRBV19	TGTGCCAGTAGTATCCCGGGACAGGCTAACTATGGCTACACCTTC	CASSIPGQANYGYTF
TRBD2	TRBJ2-3	.	TRBV7-2	TGTGCCAGCAGACTTAGCGGGGGGGCAACAGATACGCAGTATTTT	CASRLSGGATDTQYF
.	TRBJ2-4	.	TRBV7-2	TGTGCCAGCAGCCGCCCCGTACTAGCCAAAAACATTCAGTACTTC	CASSRPVLAKNIQYF
TRBD2	TRBJ2-2	few	TRBV5-1	TGCGCCAGCAGCTTGGTGGTTAGCGGGGGGCGCACCGGGGAGCTGTTTTTT	CASSLVVSGGRTGELFF
.	TRBJ1-1	once	TRBV18	TGTGCCAGCTCAGTAACATACAGGGCTAACACTGAAGCTTTCTTT	CASSVTYRANTEAFF
TRBD1	TRBJ1-2	.	TRBV7-8	TGTGCCAGCAGCACCCAACAGGGGGGAAACTATGGCTACACCTTC	CASSTQQGGNYGYTF
TRBD1	TRBJ2-7	.	TRBV14	TGTGCCAGCAGCCACCTTACTCGAGGGGGCGCCTCCTACGAGCAGTACTTC	CASSHLTRGGASYEQYF
TRBD1	TRBJ1-1	.	TRBV7-2	TGTGCCAGCAGCTTATCCCGGACAGGGTGGCACACTGAAGCTTTCTTT	CASSLSRTGWHTEAFF
.	TRBJ2-5	.	TRBV5-1	TGCGCCAGCAGCTTGGGGCAGGTTACGTACCAAGAGACCCAGTACTTC	CASSLGQVTYQETQYF
.	TRBJ1-2	.	TRBV19	TGTGCCAGTAGTAGGGGGCTCTTCTATGGCTACACCTTC	CASSRGLFYGYTF
TRBD1	TRBJ2-2	.	TRBV5-4	TGTGCCAGCAGCCTTGGGGCAGGGGGCTGGACCGGGGAGCTGTTTTTT	CASSLGAGGWTGELFF
.	TRBJ1-4	.	TRBV19	TGTGCCAGTAGTATCGGGGGGGCTGAAAAACTGTTTTTT	CASSIGGAEKLFF
.	TRBJ1-6	once	TRBV9	TGTGCCAGCAGTTCGGACACCTATAATTCACCCCTCCACTTT	CASSSDTYNSPLHF
TRBD2	TRBJ2-3	.	TRBV3-1/TRBV3-2	TGTGCCAGCAGCCCCGGGGTAGCGGGGACAGATACGCAGTATTTT	CASSPGVAGTDTQYF
.	TRBJ1-1	.	TRBV9	TGTGCCAGCAGCGCCTCTAGCACTGAAGCTTTCTTT	CASSASSTEAFF
TRBD1	TRBJ1-2	.	TRBV7-8	TGTGCCAGCACCCCGAACCGGGACAGCTTTTATGGCTACACCTTC	CASTPNRDSFYGYTF
TRBD1	TRBJ1-2	.	TRBV5-4	TGTGCCAGCAGCTTGGTAGGGGGCAGCGGCTATGGCTACACCTTC	CASSLVGGSGYGYTF
.	TRBJ1-5	.	TRBV2	TGTGCCAGCAGTGTCTCCGACAGTAGCAATCAGCCCCAGCATTTT	CASSVSDSSNQPQHF
.	TRBJ2-7	.	TRBV7-9	TGTGCCAGCAGCTTAGCCGGGATCTACGAGCAGTACTTC	CASSLAGIYEQYF
.	TRBJ1-1	.	TRBV9	TGTGCCAGCAGCCTCACGGGGGATTATAACACTGAAGCTTTCTTT	CASSLTGDYNTEAFF
TRBD1	TRBJ1-1	.	TRBV19	TGTGCCACAGGGACAGGGGGATCTGAAGCTTTCTTT	CATGTGGSEAFF
TRBD1	TRBJ1-1	few	TRBV3-1/TRBV3-2	TGTGCCAGCAGCTCGGGACAGGGAGTCGCCGAAGCTTTCTTT	CASSSGQGVAEAFF